This T cell receptor beta chain was obtained from a study of response to subunit inactivated influenza vaccine (dated by TCRdb to 2016 to 2019). Notes on the research overall: To follow how T cells responded to a trivalent subunit inactivated influenza vaccine, the researchers relied on deep quantitative profiling of the T cell receptor repertoire.

Spanning cysteine to phenylalanine, the CDR3 consists of 15 amino acids. The retained sequence is limited to the CDR3, 45 bases, with the frame set at the first base. CDR1 MDHEN and CDR2 SYDVKM are derived from the germline V gene. At the junction V is shortened by 5 bases and J by 3 bases, with 14 bases in between. Comment on this clonotype: Its recognized antigen is unknown. Base quality data are lacking; no much larger clone is found one base away.

Library preparation employed RT-PCR. This sample was sequenced with an Illumina HiSeq 2500. Using fastp at Q25 and MiXCR, TCRdb reprocessed the public reads and kept productive beta chains. Rows matching on CDR3 protein sequence are summarized as one entry with the most common DNA and genes. For this sample there are 500,000 to 600,000 distinct CDR3 sequences; 10% to 15% appear just once. The leading ten clones occupy over 10% of the sample. General study outcomes and caveats: It was suggested by the authors that each seasonal influenza vaccination may recruit only a limited number of new T cells.

The time point label of this sample denotes: approximately 45 days after influenza vaccine administration. This sample comprised PBMCs from blood, obtained 35 to 45 days after vaccination. In this chain, TRBV28 is recombined with TRBJ2-1; no D segment can be confidently identified. This sequence was found in a man in his fifties who received an inactivated influenza vaccine. Donor details come from another sample of the same person, matched by shared clones. The CDR3 protein: CASSPTDRFYNEQFF. The sequence in DNA is TGTGCCAGCAGTCCCACGGACCGCTTCTACAATGAGCAGTTCTTC.